These 29 T cell receptor beta chains originate from one sample sequenced in a study of T cell responses to AZD1222 COVID-19 vaccine. Assay used: immunoSEQ multiplex PCR; TCRdb lists only in-frame clones, some missing. The data hold about 110,000 clones, with about 90% observed a single time. The sequencing here drew on peripheral blood, taken 28 days after the second AZD1222 dose. The receptor set was obtained from an adult who received the AZD1222 COVID-19 vaccine.

V and J are TRBV3-1 (or the pseudogene TRBV3-2) and TRBJ2-1, with D possibly TRBD1 on 5 matching bases. V dropped 3 bases and J dropped 5 bases, with 5 bases sitting between them. Germline V lookup: CDR1 LGHDT, CDR2 YNNKEL (reference sequence). The CDR3 has 12 residues. Here the CDR3 DNA reads TGTGCCAGCAGCCACAGGGACAATGAGCAGTTCTTC. This sequence encodes CASSHRDNEQFF.

This sequence joins TRBV7-9 and TRBJ1-4; the D is unclear. This CDR3 has 12 amino acids. Germline V gene data show CDR1 as SEHNR and CDR2 as FQNEAQ (reference sequence). The V gene lost 7 bases and the J gene lost 4 bases, with 7 bases spanning the gap. DNA of the CDR3: TGTGCCAGCAAGGGAAATAATGAAAAACTGTTTTTT. Translated: CASKGNNEKLFF.

The genes are TRBV27 and TRBJ1-5; TRBD1 matches at 7 bases. V gave up 3 bases and J gave up 1 base; unmatched junction bases: 3. Germline CDR1 reads MNHEY; CDR2 reads SMNVEV (reference sequence). This CDR3 region has 15 residues. Written as DNA, the CDR3 is TGTGCCAGCAGTTTTTCGACAGGGAGCAATCAGCCCCAGCATTTT. Translation gives CASSFSTGSNQPQHF.

The chain is built from TRBV6-5 and TRBJ1-1, with unresolved D. This CDR3 is 15 amino acids long. Germline CDR1 reads MNHEY; CDR2 reads SVGAGI. The V and J ends lost 5 bases and 1 base respectively, with 14 bases between them. CDR3 bases: TGTGCCAGCAGTCTACCTCGTTTGGGGAACACTGAAGCTTTCTTT. This encodes CASSLPRLGNTEAFF.

The table lists this clone with a few counts. The chain is built from TRBV5-1 and TRBJ1-1, with a tentative D call TRBD1 (6 bases). V was trimmed by 0 bases and J by 0 bases, leaving 9 bases between them. This CDR3 comprises 15 residues. Germline CDR1 SGHRS, CDR2 YFSETQ. CDR3 residues: CASSLVGGLNTEAFF. The CDR3 nucleotides read TGCGCCAGCAGCTTGGTAGGGGGGTTGAACACTGAAGCTTTCTTT. Using reference TRBV5-1 and TRBJ1-1 for the parts outside the CDR3, the full variable domain is KAGVTQTPRYLIKTRGQQVTLSCSPISGHRSVSWYQQTPGQGLQFLFEYFSETQRNKGNFPGRFSGRQFSNSRSEMNVSTLELGDSALYLCASSLVGGLNTEAFFGQGTRLTVV.

The CDR3 loop reads CASSFRSGELFF. In DNA form, the CDR3 reads TGTGCCAGCAGCTTCAGGTCCGGGGAGCTGTTTTTT. The chain uses TRBV11-2 and TRBJ2-2; D gene ambiguous. The CDR3 runs to 12 residues. Deletions cut 3 bases from V and 6 bases from J, with 5 bases between. Per the germline V gene, CDR1 is SGHAT and CDR2 is FQNNGV. Variable domain in full (rest from reference TRBV11-2 and TRBJ2-2): EAGVAQSPRYKIIEKRQSVAFWCNPISGHATLYWYQQILGQGPKLLIQFQNNGVVDDSQLPKDRFSAERLKGVDSTLKIQPAKLEDSAVYLCASSFRSGELFFGEGSRLTVL.

V gene TRBV6-6 combines with J gene TRBJ1-3; possible D gene TRBD1, 6 bases. Germline assignment: CDR1 MNHNY and CDR2 SVGAGI (reference sequence). Trimming removed 10 bases from V and 4 bases from J, with 11 bases in between. This CDR3 region has 12 residues. The CDR3, as DNA: TGTGCCATCAGGGGAGCGGGAAACACCATATATTTT. Protein: CAIRGAGNTIYF.

The chain is built from TRBV19 and TRBJ2-5, with D possibly matching TRBD2 (5 bases). The V end was cut by 3 bases, the J end by 5 bases, with 28 bases between. CDR3 length equals 19 residues. The germline V gene has CDR1 LNHDA and CDR2 SQIVND (reference sequence). CDR3 sequence reads: CASSMTTSRVALGRETQYF. CDR3 in DNA: TGTGCCAGTAGTATGACCACCTCTCGAGTAGCGTTGGGTAGGGAGACCCAGTACTTC.

This clone was detected a few times. This chain uses TRBV3-1 (or the pseudogene TRBV3-2) with TRBJ2-7; tentatively, D is TRBD1 (6 bases). The CDR3 runs 14 residues. Germline CDR1 reads LGHDT; CDR2 reads YNNKEL (reference sequence). Trimming took off 4 bases at V and 6 bases at J, with 16 bases between the two ends. The CDR3 coding sequence is TGTGCCAGCAGCCCTACAGGGAGAGGTAGCGAGCAGTACTTC. Encoded protein: CASSPTGRGSEQYF.

V gene TRBV4-2 combines with J gene TRBJ2-3, with 7 bases lining up with TRBD2. This CDR3 is built from 17 residues. Germline CDR1 LGHNA, CDR2 YNFKEQ. With 0 bases clipped from V and 1 base from J, the junction kept 7 bases outside the gene matches. The CDR3 nucleotides read TGTGCCAGCAGCCAAGATCCGACGGGGAGGGGCACAGATACGCAGTATTTT. Translation gives CASSQDPTGRGTDTQYF.

This clone was observed a single time. The chain uses TRBV18 and TRBJ1-1; no clear D gene. Trimming pared 3 bases from V and 5 bases from J, leaving 19 bases between. The CDR3 runs to 16 residues. Germline values: CDR1 KGHSH, CDR2 LQKENI. The DNA of the CDR3 is TGTGCCAGCTCACCCTCACAGTCCCACATGGGAACTGAAGCTTTCTTT. Translation gives CASSPSQSHMGTEAFF.

The chain has TRBV28 and TRBJ2-3; possibly TRBD2 for D (7 bases). This CDR3 contains 14 residues. Trimming took off 6 bases at V and 0 bases at J, with 10 bases between the two ends. Germline lookup yields CDR1 MDHEN and CDR2 SYDVKM. This chain's CDR3 is CASSRGGSTDTQYF. The CDR3 DNA is TGTGCCAGCAGCCGCGGGGGCAGCACAGATACGCAGTATTTT. The full variable domain, rest sourced from reference TRBV28 and TRBJ2-3, is DVKVTQSSRYLVKRTGEKVFLECVQDMDHENMFWYRQDPGLGLRLIYFSYDVKMKEKGDIPEGYSVSREKKERFSLILESASTNQTSMYLCASSRGGSTDTQYFGPGTRLTVL.

The CDR3 protein is CASSVAGGGGDTQYF. The CDR3, as DNA: TGTGCCAGCAGCGTAGCCGGGGGCGGAGGGGATACGCAGTATTTT. The chain uses TRBV9 and TRBJ2-3; D might be TRBD1 or TRBD2, each matching 6 bases. Germline-derived CDR1 and CDR2 are SGDLS and YYNGEE. The CDR3 loop spans 15 amino acids. Between the trimmed V and J ends, which lost 0 bases and 6 bases, there was a span of 14 bases.

The J gene is TRBJ2-3, the V gene TRBV5-1; unclear D gene. Germline lookup yields CDR1 SGHRS and CDR2 YFSETQ. Trimming pared 1 base from V and 6 bases from J, leaving 6 bases between. CDR3 length: 12 amino acids. This CDR3 is CASSLSHDTQYF. In DNA form, the CDR3 reads TGCGCCAGCAGCTTGTCACATGATACGCAGTATTTT.

A word on this clone: Distinct nucleotide sequences in the sample also encode this CDR3. The chain uses TRBV7-9 and TRBJ1-1; D is unclear. From germline, CDR1 is SEHNR and CDR2 FQNEAQ (reference sequence). The CDR3 totals 13 residues. V was cut by 3 bases and J by 1 base, with 6 bases left in between. CDR3 nucleotide sequence: TGTGCCAGCAGCTTGGAAGGGAACACTGAAGCTTTCTTT. It yields the protein CASSLEGNTEAFF.

The CDR3 here is CASSTAGGRSLALHF. The CDR3 DNA is TGTGCCAGCAGCACAGCAGGGGGCAGGAGTTTAGCCCTCCACTTT. The V gene is TRBV7-9, the J gene TRBJ1-6; 8 bases fit TRBD1. V shed 5 bases and J 14 bases; nucleotides not matched to a gene: 14. The CDR3 extends over 15 amino acids. The V gene's germline CDR1 is SEHNR and CDR2 FQNEAQ (reference sequence).

This chain joins TRBV7-6 and TRBJ1-4; D ambiguous. Germline V lookup: CDR1 SGHVS, CDR2 FNYEAQ. The CDR3 runs to 12 residues. Deletions cut 2 bases from V and 11 bases from J, with 9 bases between. The CDR3 coding sequence is TGTGCCAGCAGCTTACCATTAGGTAAACTGTTTTTT. Its protein product is CASSLPLGKLFF.

The chain couples TRBV19 to TRBJ2-7; D gene unclear. CDR3 size: 13 residues. V was pared by 8 bases and J by 5 bases, with 16 bases between. Per the germline V gene, CDR1 is LNHDA and CDR2 is SQIVND (reference sequence). CDR3 amino acids: CASSVGPRDEQYF. As DNA, the CDR3 is TGTGCCAGTTCAGTTGGGCCTCGGGACGAGCAGTACTTC.

The V gene is TRBV20-1, the J gene TRBJ1-6, with no clear D. There are 13 residues in the CDR3. The V gene's germline CDR1 is DFQATT and CDR2 SNEGSKA (reference sequence). With 3 bases removed from V and 4 bases from J, the gap between germline ends came to 7 bases. In DNA, the CDR3 is TGCAGTGCTAGTATAGAGTATAATTCACCCCTCCACTTT. Translated: CSASIEYNSPLHF.

This chain links TRBV5-8 with TRBJ1-4, with D tentatively TRBD1 (6 bases). CDR1 SGHTS and CDR2 YDEGEE come from the germline V gene. The CDR3 sequence is 13 residues long. V was cut by 0 bases and J by 8 bases, with 8 bases left in between. CDR3 sequence reads: CASSLVTGEKLFF. The CDR3, as DNA: TGTGCCAGCAGCTTGGTGACAGGAGAAAAACTGTTTTTT.

The rearrangement uses TRBV27 and TRBJ2-3; unclear D gene. V dropped 1 base and J dropped 0 bases, with 5 bases sitting between them. The CDR3 sequence is 14 residues long. Germline CDR1 MNHEY, CDR2 SMNVEV (reference sequence). CDR3: CASSLYTSTDTQYF. CDR3 coding DNA: TGTGCCAGCAGTTTATACACTAGCACAGATACGCAGTATTTT.

The chain uses TRBV4-1 and TRBJ1-2; D not resolved. Germline CDR1 is MGHRA and CDR2 is YSYEKL. V lost 4 bases and J 5 bases, leaving 11 bases between the germline ends. The CDR3 consists of 13 residues. CDR3 bases: TGCGCCAGCAGCCCGCGTGGCCCTTATGGCTACACCTTC. Amino acids: CASSPRGPYGYTF.

This sequence joins TRBV27 and TRBJ2-3, with a tentative D call TRBD1 (5 bases). V lost 0 bases and J 3 bases, leaving 13 bases between the germline ends. Germline loops: CDR1 MNHEY, CDR2 SMNVEV (reference sequence). The length of the CDR3 is 16 residues. CDR3 in DNA: TGTGCCAGCAGTTTATCCGGGCAGGGCAGTACAGATACGCAGTATTTT. Translating gives CASSLSGQGSTDTQYF.

In its sample, this clone was seen once. The J gene is TRBJ1-3, the V gene TRBV7-2, with 9 bases identical to TRBD1. CDR1 and CDR2 (germline): SGHTA, FQGNSA. V dropped 5 bases and J dropped 3; count of bases not matched to a gene: 8. This CDR3 has 16 residues. The CDR3, as DNA: TGTGCCAGCAGCATACCGTTGGGACAGGGTGGAAACACCATATATTTT. Its translation is CASSIPLGQGGNTIYF. The complete variable domain, with remaining parts taken from reference TRBV7-2 and TRBJ1-3, reads GAGVSQSPSNKVTEKGKDVELRCDPISGHTALYWYRQSLGQGLEFLIYFQGNSAPDKSGLPSDRFSAERTGGSVSTLTIQRTQQEDSAVYLCASSIPLGQGGNTIYFGEGSWLTVV.

Here the CDR3 reads CASSLFRGPGTGELFF. The CDR3 DNA follows: TGTGCCAGCAGCTTATTCCGGGGGCCGGGCACCGGGGAGCTGTTTTTT. This sequence joins TRBV7-2 and TRBJ2-2, with D perhaps being TRBD1 or TRBD2 (6 bases each). Trimming took off 2 bases at V and 4 bases at J, with 14 bases between the two ends. The CDR3 is 16 amino acids. CDR1 and CDR2 (germline): SGHTA, FQGNSA.

The chain carries TRBV15 and TRBJ1-3, with D possibly matching TRBD1 (6 bases). Trimming removed 0 bases at V and 4 bases at J, with 7 bases between. Germline V CDR1 and CDR2: LNHNV, YYDKDF (reference sequence). The CDR3 is made up of 14 amino acids. In DNA form, the CDR3 reads TGTGCCACCAGCAGAGAAGGGGGAGGAAACACCATATATTTT. Protein sequence: CATSREGGGNTIYF.

This CDR3 is CASSLEAGLMNTEAFF. CDR3 DNA sequence: TGTGCCAGCAGCTTAGAGGCAGGGCTGATGAACACTGAAGCTTTCTTT. The J gene is TRBJ1-1, the V gene TRBV7-2; D is perhaps TRBD1 (5 bases). This CDR3 is built from 16 residues. V was pared by 1 base and J by 0 bases, with 12 bases between. Germline values: CDR1 SGHTA, CDR2 FQGNSA.

V is TRBV28 and J is TRBJ2-2; 10 bases line up with TRBD1. The CDR3 runs to 17 residues. Germline CDR1 MDHEN, CDR2 SYDVKM. With 0 bases clipped from V and 5 bases from J, the junction kept 6 bases outside the gene matches. For the CDR3, the DNA is TGTGCCAGCAGTTTATGGGCCGGGACAGGGGTAACCGGGGAGCTGTTTTTT. Its translation is CASSLWAGTGVTGELFF.

To note about this clone: The junction does not match germline at one end; this may be a read error. The V call is TRBV19, the J call TRBJ1-2; D is perhaps TRBD1 (5 bases). CDR3 length: 12 residues. CDR1 and CDR2 from the germline V gene are LNHDA and SQIVND (reference sequence). CDR3 sequence reads: CASKGNSRGAYF. Written as DNA, the CDR3 is TGTGCCAGTAAAGGAAATAGCCGGGGCGCCTACTTC.